These 17 T cell receptor beta chains share one sample of origin, sequenced in a study of vaccination effects on CD4 cells after COVID-19. Profiled with immunoSEQ multiplex PCR; TCRdb holds only in-frame clones, not every one. The table has approximately 57,000 clones, 78% seen once; the top ten hold more than 3.5%. These receptors lack a known antigen. Culture proceeded for approximately nine days, and CD4+ T cells were then isolated. Participants each got two BNT162b2 or mRNA-1273 vaccine doses. The source was CD4+ T cells from PBMCs cultured without peptide, collected after COVID-19 vaccination. The origin of the receptors is a human donor who received a COVID-19 vaccine.

V is TRBV6-1 and J is TRBJ1-1; 8 nucleotides align to TRBD1. V was clipped by 3 bases and J by 5 bases; unmatched bases: 8. The CDR3 is 15 amino acids. Germline values: CDR1 MNHNS, CDR2 SASEGT. This chain's CDR3 is CASSDQMTGETEAFF. The DNA for the CDR3 is TGTGCCAGCAGTGACCAGATGACAGGGGAAACTGAAGCTTTCTTT.

This chain connects TRBV19 to TRBJ1-5; TRBD1 is a possible D gene (5 bases). This CDR3 region has 17 residues. The germline CDR1 and CDR2 sequences are LNHDA and SQIVND (reference sequence). V gave up 3 bases and J gave up 6 bases, with 21 bases separating them. CDR3 sequence: CASSIQRGQGIIQPQHF. CDR3 in DNA: TGTGCCAGTAGTATTCAGCGGGGCCAGGGTATAATTCAGCCCCAGCATTTT.

Points on this clone: Other DNA sequences in the sample encode the same CDR3. The rearrangement links TRBV20-1 to TRBJ2-3; no reliable D call. This CDR3 comprises 11 residues. CDR1 is DFQATT and CDR2 is SNEGSKA in the germline V gene (reference sequence). The V and J ends lost 6 bases and 0 bases respectively, with 4 bases between them. CDR3 bases: TGCAGTGCGGGAAGCACAGATACGCAGTATTTT. This translates into CSAGSTDTQYF.

The J gene is TRBJ2-1, the V gene TRBV29-1; the match to TRBD2 covers 14 bases. Per germline, CDR1 SQVTM and CDR2 ANQGSEA. The CDR3 spans 15 residues. Losses at the gene ends were 0 bases for V and 11 bases for J; bases not matched to a gene: 6. CDR3 residues: CSVEEGTSGRGKQFF. DNA for the CDR3: TGCAGCGTTGAAGAAGGGACTAGCGGGAGAGGGAAGCAGTTCTTC.

For the CDR3, the DNA is TGTGCCAGCAGTTACTCGGGAAACACCGGGGAGCTGTTTTTT. As protein: CASSYSGNTGELFF. This rearrangement joins TRBV6-2 or TRBV6-3 to TRBJ2-2; D unclear. This CDR3 contains 14 residues. Looked up from germline, CDR1 is MNHEY and CDR2 is SVGEGT. The V and J ends lost 0 bases and 2 bases respectively, with 4 bases between them.

This clone was seen a few times. V gene TRBV19 combines with J gene TRBJ1-3; tentatively, D is TRBD1 (6 bases). V was cut by 6 bases and J by 4 bases, with 19 bases left in between. The CDR3 sequence is 16 residues long. Per germline, CDR1 LNHDA and CDR2 SQIVND (reference sequence). The CDR3 spells CASSPITGPAGNTIYF. CDR3 sequence (DNA): TGTGCCAGTAGCCCCATCACAGGGCCAGCAGGAAACACCATATATTTT.

V usage is TRBV18 and J usage is TRBJ1-6, with a tentative D call TRBD1 (5 bases). The germline gives CDR1 KGHSH, CDR2 LQKENI. CDR3 length equals 15 residues. The V gene lost 6 bases and the J gene lost 9 bases, with 18 bases spanning the gap. The CDR3 nucleotides read TGTGCCAGCTCCAACCAGGGAGGGAGCGTTTCACCCCTCCACTTT. Protein sequence: CASSNQGGSVSPLHF.

This chain joins TRBV5-6 and TRBJ1-2; maybe TRBD1 (6 bases). This CDR3 comprises 16 residues. Deletions cut 4 bases from V and 4 bases from J, with 20 bases between. Germline CDR1 is SGHDT and CDR2 is YYEEEE. The chain's CDR3 is CASSPGGTSAFYGYTF. The CDR3 DNA reads as TGTGCCAGCAGCCCGGGTGGGACATCCGCTTTCTATGGCTACACCTTC.

The chain is built from TRBV3-1 (or the pseudogene TRBV3-2) and TRBJ2-7; TRBD1 might be the D (6 bases). Germline V gene lookup returns CDR1 LGHDT and CDR2 YNNKEL (reference sequence). CDR3 size: 13 residues. The germline V and J ends were trimmed by 1 base and 6 bases, with 10 bases remaining between them. The CDR3 nucleotides read TGTGCCAGCAGCCAAGTTCAAGGGGGCGAGCAGTACTTC. Its protein is CASSQVQGGEQYF.

The chain joins TRBV11-1 to TRBJ2-1; D is perhaps TRBD2 (7 bases). V shed 3 bases and J shed 10 bases, with 13 bases lying between them. This CDR3 has 13 residues. Per germline, CDR1 SGHAT and CDR2 FQDESV (reference sequence). In DNA form, the CDR3 reads TGTGCCAGCAGCTTGGTGGGGAGGGGGGAGCAGTTCTTC. It encodes CASSLVGRGEQFF.

The chain links TRBV10-3 to TRBJ1-3; D is unresolved. Trimming pared 1 base from V and 4 bases from J, leaving 8 bases between. Germline loops: CDR1 ENHRY, CDR2 SYGVKD. This CDR3 has 14 amino acids. The CDR3: CAISEFVGGNTIYF. As DNA, the CDR3 is TGTGCCATCAGTGAGTTCGTCGGGGGAAACACCATATATTTT.

J is TRBJ2-3 and V is TRBV2; the D is unclear. V was cut by 3 bases and J by 7 bases, with 8 bases left in between. CDR3 length: 12 residues. Germline loops: CDR1 SNHLY, CDR2 FYNNEI. The CDR3 bases are TGTGCCAGCAGTGAGAGGTGGTATACGCAGTATTTT. Protein sequence: CASSERWYTQYF. The full variable domain, its missing parts supplied by reference TRBV2 and TRBJ2-3, is EPEVTQTPSHQVTQMGQEVILRCVPISNHLYFYWYRQILGQKVEFLVSFYNNEISEKSEIFDDQFSVERPDGSNFTLKIRSTKLEDSAMYFCASSERWYTQYFGPGTRLTVL.

The genes are TRBV6-4 and TRBJ2-3; possible D gene TRBD2, 6 bases. Trimming shortened V by 7 bases and J by 1 base, and 21 bases separated the two germline ends. The CDR3 runs to 17 residues. Per the germline V gene, CDR1 is MRHNA and CDR2 is SNTAGT. CDR3 region: CASIATQIAVCTDTQYF. In DNA, the CDR3 is TGTGCCAGCATAGCGACTCAGATAGCGGTTTGCACAGATACGCAGTATTTT.

The CDR3 spells CASSEEGVGSYNEQFF. The CDR3 DNA sequence: TGTGCCAGCAGTGAAGAAGGCGTAGGCTCCTACAATGAGCAGTTCTTC. V gene TRBV6-1 combines with J gene TRBJ2-1, with unresolved D. The CDR3 runs 16 residues. The V and J ends lost 1 base and 0 bases respectively, with 10 bases between them. Per germline, CDR1 MNHNS and CDR2 SASEGT.

V usage is TRBV27 and J usage is TRBJ2-7; tentative D call: TRBD2 (6 bases). CDR3 length equals 14 residues. V was trimmed by 5 bases and J by 0 bases, leaving 11 bases between them. Germline loops: CDR1 MNHEY, CDR2 SMNVEV (reference sequence). CDR3 protein: CASSSGSSSYEQYF. CDR3 coding DNA: TGTGCCAGCAGTAGCGGGTCGAGCTCCTACGAGCAGTACTTC.

The chain uses TRBV9 and TRBJ1-1, with TRBD1 as a possible D gene (5 bases). Germline CDR1 and CDR2: SGDLS and YYNGEE. Trimming took off 3 bases at V and 2 bases at J, with 11 bases between the two ends. The CDR3 has 14 residues. CDR3 bases: TGTGCCAGCAGCGCCGGGGGGTTCAACACTGAAGCTTTCTTT. It yields the protein CASSAGGFNTEAFF.

V gene TRBV3-1 (or the pseudogene TRBV3-2) combines with J gene TRBJ2-2; TRBD1 matches at 9 bases. Looked up from germline, CDR1 is LGHDT and CDR2 is YNNKEL (reference sequence). The length of the CDR3 is 15 residues. The junction had 6 bases not matched to a gene; V was cut back by 4 bases and J by 6 bases. The CDR3 sequence: CASSRRDRASGELFF. In DNA, the CDR3 is TGTGCCAGCAGCCGTCGGGACAGGGCATCCGGGGAGCTGTTTTTT.